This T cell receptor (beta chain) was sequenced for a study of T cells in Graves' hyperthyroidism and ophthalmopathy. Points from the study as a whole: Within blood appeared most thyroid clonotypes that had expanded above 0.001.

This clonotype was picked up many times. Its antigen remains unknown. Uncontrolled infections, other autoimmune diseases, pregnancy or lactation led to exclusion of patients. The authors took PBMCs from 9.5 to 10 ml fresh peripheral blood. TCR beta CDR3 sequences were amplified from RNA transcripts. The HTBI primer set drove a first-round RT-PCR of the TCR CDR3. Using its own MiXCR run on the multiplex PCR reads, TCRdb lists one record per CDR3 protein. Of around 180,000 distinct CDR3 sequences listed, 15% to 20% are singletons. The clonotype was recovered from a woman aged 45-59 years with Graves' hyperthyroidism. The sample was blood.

Here the CDR3 DNA reads TGTGCCAGCAGTTACATGGGGGCCAGCAATCAGCCCCAGCATTTT. This codes for CASSYMGASNQPQHF. The V gene is TRBV6-2 or TRBV6-3, the J gene TRBJ1-5; a possible D gene is TRBD1 (6 bases). The CDR3 is 15 amino acids. Germline CDR1 MNHEY, CDR2 SVGEGT. V lost 2 bases to trimming and J lost 1 base, with 9 bases between them.